These 3 T cell receptor beta chains originate from one sample sequenced in a study of long-term antiretroviral therapy in people with HIV. The authors ran the immunoSEQ assay, v3.0, at survey level. The assay was immunoSEQ multiplex PCR, and TCRdb's table has in-frame clones only and misses some. The top ten hold approximately 8% of the sample, which has around 32,000 clones, approximately 90% seen once. Source: unsorted PBMCs, taken 3.2 years before starting antiretroviral therapy. Receptors were obtained from a man aged 45-60 years with HIV.

The chain recombines TRBV7-9 with TRBJ2-2; a weak D match, TRBD1 (6 bases). Trimming shortened V by 3 bases and J by 2 bases, and 19 bases separated the two germline ends. The length of the CDR3 is 18 residues. From germline, CDR1 is SEHNR and CDR2 FQNEAQ (reference sequence). CDR3 DNA sequence: TGTGCCAGCAGCTTCTGGGGGTCTACAGGGATAAACACCGGGGAGCTGTTTTTT. It translates to CASSFWGSTGINTGELFF.

V is TRBV6-1 and J is TRBJ2-3, with 7 bases that match TRBD1. There are 15 residues in the CDR3. Losses at the gene ends were 5 bases for V and 4 bases for J; bases not matched to a gene: 9. Per the germline V gene, CDR1 is MNHNS and CDR2 is SASEGT. CDR3 bases: TGTGCCAGCAGTAAACCGGGACAGAAGGCAGATACGCAGTATTTT. Protein sequence: CASSKPGQKADTQYF.

The genes are TRBV6-5 and TRBJ1-5, with D tentatively TRBD1 (5 bases). CDR1 and CDR2 (germline): MNHEY, SVGAGI. Trimming removed 8 bases at V and 4 bases at J, with 15 bases between. The length of the CDR3 is 14 residues. The CDR3 nucleotides are TGTGCCAGCTCCTCCGGGACTGCGAATCAGCCCCAGCATTTT. Protein: CASSSGTANQPQHF.